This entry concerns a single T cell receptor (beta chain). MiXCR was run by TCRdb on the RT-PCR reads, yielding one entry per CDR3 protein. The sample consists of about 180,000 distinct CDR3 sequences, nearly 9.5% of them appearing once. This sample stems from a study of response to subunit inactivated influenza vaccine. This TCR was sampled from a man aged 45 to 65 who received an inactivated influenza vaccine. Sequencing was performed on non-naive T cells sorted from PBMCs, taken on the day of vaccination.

The CDR3 spells CASSGDLTGEKLFF. CDR3 in DNA: TGTGCCAGCTCAGGGGACCTAACAGGTGAAAAACTGTTTTTT. The chain carries TRBV7-9 and TRBJ1-4, with D possibly TRBD1 on 6 matching bases. The CDR3 totals 14 residues. V dropped 8 bases and J dropped 7 bases, with 17 bases sitting between them. Looked up from germline, CDR1 is SEHNR and CDR2 is FQNEAQ (reference sequence).